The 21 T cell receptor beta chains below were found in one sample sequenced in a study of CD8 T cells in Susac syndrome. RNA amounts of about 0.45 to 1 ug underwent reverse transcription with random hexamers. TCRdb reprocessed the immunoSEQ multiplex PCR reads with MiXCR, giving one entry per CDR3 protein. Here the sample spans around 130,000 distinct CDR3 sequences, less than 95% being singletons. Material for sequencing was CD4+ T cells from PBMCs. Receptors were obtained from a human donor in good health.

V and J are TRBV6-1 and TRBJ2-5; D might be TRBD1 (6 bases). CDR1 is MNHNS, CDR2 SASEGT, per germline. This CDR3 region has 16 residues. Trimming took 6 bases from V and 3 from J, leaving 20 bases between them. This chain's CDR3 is CASRRWRRTEEETQYF. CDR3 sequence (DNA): TGTGCCAGCAGGAGATGGAGACGGACAGAAGAAGAGACCCAGTACTTC.

The CDR3 loop is CASSPSGSSSYEQYF. The CDR3 nucleotides read TGTGCCAGCAGCCCGTCGGGATCCAGTTCCTACGAGCAGTACTTC. V and J are TRBV7-2 and TRBJ2-7; a possible D gene is TRBD2 (5 bases). Trimming left V 5 bases short and J 1 base short, with 15 bases between. The CDR3 length is 15 residues. CDR1 is SGHTA, CDR2 FQGNSA, per germline.

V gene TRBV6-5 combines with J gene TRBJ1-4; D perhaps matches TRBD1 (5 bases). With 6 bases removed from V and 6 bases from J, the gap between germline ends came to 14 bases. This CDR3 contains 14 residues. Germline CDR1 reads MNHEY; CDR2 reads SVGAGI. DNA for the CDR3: TGTGCCAGCAGCTGGGGCAGGAAACATGAAAAACTGTTTTTT. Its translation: CASSWGRKHEKLFF.

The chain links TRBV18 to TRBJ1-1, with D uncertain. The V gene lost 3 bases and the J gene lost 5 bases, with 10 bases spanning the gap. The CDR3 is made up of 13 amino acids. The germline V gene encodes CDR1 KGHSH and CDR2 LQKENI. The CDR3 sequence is CASSPAGETEAFF. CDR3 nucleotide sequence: TGTGCCAGCTCACCGGCAGGAGAAACTGAAGCTTTCTTT.

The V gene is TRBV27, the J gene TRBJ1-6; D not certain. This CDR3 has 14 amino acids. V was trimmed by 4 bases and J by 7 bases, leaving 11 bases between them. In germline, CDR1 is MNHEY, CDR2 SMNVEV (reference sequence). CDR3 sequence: CASSSVGSNSPLHF. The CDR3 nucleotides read TGTGCCAGCAGTTCCGTTGGGTCAAATTCACCCCTCCACTTT.

In nucleotides, the CDR3 is TGCGCCAGCAGCTTTACAGGGGATAGCAATCAGCCCCAGCATTTT. Amino acid sequence: CASSFTGDSNQPQHF. The chain links TRBV5-1 to TRBJ1-5; 7 bases are a match to TRBD1. Trimming at V came to 2 bases and at J to 0 bases, leaving 2 bases not matched to a gene. The CDR3 has 15 residues. CDR1 and CDR2 (germline): SGHRS, YFSETQ.

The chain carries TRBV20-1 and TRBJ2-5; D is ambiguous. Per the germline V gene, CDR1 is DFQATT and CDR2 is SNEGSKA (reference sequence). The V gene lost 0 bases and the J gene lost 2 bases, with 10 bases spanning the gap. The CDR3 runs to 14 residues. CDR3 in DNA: TGCAGTGCTAGAGACCCCAGAATGCAAGAGACCCAGTACTTC. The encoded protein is CSARDPRMQETQYF.

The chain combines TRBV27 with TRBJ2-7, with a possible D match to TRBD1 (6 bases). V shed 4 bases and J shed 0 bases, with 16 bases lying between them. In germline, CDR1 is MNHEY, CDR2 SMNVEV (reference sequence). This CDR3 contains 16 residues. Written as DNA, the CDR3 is TGTGCCAGCAGTTCCCCCGGGACACGTCTCTCCTACGAGCAGTACTTC. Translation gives CASSSPGTRLSYEQYF.

CDR3 loop: CASSLAKTGSNEQFF. CDR3 sequence (DNA): TGTGCCAGCAGCTTAGCGAAGACGGGCTCCAATGAGCAGTTCTTC. The chain recombines TRBV7-9 with TRBJ2-1; no reliable D call. Trimming cost V 0 bases and J 6 bases, with 12 bases left between them. The CDR3 is 15 amino acids. Germline V gene data show CDR1 as SEHNR and CDR2 as FQNEAQ (reference sequence). Looking up the rest from reference TRBV7-9 and TRBJ2-1 gives the full variable domain: DTGVSQNPRHKITKRGQNVTFRCDPISEHNRLYWYRQTLGQGPEFLTYFQNEAQLEKSRLLSDRFSAERPKGSFSTLEIQRTEQGDSAMYLCASSLAKTGSNEQFFGPGTRLTVL.

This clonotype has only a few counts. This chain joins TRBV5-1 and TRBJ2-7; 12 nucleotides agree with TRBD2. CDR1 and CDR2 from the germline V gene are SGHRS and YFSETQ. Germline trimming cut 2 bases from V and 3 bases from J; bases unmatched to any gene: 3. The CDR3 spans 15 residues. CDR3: CASSLGLAGFYEQYF. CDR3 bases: TGCGCCAGCAGCTTAGGACTAGCGGGATTCTACGAGCAGTACTTC.

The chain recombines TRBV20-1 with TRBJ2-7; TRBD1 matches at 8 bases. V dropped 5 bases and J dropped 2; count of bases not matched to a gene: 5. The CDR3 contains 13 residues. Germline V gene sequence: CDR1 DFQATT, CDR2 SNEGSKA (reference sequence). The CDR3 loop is CSAAGQGAYEQYF. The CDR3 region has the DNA TGCAGTGCTGCTGGACAGGGAGCCTACGAGCAGTACTTC.

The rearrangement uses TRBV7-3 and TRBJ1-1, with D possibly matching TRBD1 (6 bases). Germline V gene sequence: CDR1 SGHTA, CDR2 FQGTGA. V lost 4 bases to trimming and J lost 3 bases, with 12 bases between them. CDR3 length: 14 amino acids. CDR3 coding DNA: TGTGCCAGCAGCTGGAGGGCAGGGGACACTGAAGCTTTCTTT. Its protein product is CASSWRAGDTEAFF.

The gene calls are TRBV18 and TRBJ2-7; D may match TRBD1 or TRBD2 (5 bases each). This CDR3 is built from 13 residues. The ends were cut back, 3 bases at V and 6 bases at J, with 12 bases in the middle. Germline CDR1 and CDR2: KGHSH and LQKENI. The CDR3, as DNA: TGTGCCAGCTCACCGCGAAGGGACGGCGAGCAGTACTTC. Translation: CASSPRRDGEQYF.

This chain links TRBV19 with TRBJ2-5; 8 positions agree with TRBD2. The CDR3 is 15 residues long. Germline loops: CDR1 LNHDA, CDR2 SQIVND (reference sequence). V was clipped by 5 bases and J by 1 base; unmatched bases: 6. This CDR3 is CASSSLAGIQETQYF. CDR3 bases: TGTGCCAGTAGTTCCTTAGCGGGGATCCAAGAGACCCAGTACTTC.

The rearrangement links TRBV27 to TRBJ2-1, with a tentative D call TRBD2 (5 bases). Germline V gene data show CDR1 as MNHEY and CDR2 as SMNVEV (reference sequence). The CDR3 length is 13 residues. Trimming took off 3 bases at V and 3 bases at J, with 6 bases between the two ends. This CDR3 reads CASSFRGYNEQFF. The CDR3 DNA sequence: TGTGCCAGCAGTTTCCGGGGCTACAATGAGCAGTTCTTC.

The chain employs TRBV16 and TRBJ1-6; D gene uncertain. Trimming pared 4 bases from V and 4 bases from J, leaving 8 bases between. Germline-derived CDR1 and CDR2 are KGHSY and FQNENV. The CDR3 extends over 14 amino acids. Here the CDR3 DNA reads TGTGCCAGCAGCCGTAGGAGTTATAATTCACCCCTCCACTTT. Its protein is CASSRRSYNSPLHF.

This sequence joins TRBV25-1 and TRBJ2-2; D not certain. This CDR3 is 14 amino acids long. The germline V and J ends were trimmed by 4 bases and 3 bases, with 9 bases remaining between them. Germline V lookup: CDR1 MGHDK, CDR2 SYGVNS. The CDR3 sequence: CASSALKDTGELFF. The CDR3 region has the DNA TGTGCCAGCAGTGCCCTAAAGGACACCGGGGAGCTGTTTTTT. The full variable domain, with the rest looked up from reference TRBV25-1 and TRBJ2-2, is EADIYQTPRYLVIGTGKKITLECSQTMGHDKMYWYQQDPGMELHLIHYSYGVNSTEKGDLSSESTVSRIRTEHFPLTLESARPSHTSQYLCASSALKDTGELFFGEGSRLTVL.

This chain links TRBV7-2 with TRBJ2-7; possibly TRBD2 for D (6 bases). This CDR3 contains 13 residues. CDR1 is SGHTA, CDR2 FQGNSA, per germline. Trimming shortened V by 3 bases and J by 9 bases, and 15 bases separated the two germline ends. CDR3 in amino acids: CASSLEGGRGQYF. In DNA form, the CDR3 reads TGTGCCAGCAGCTTGGAGGGTGGACGGGGGCAGTACTTC.

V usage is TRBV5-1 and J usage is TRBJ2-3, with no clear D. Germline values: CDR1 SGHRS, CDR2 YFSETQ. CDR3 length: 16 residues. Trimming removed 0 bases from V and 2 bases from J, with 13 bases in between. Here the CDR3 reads CASSLEGPRNTDTQYF. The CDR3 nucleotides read TGCGCCAGCAGCTTGGAAGGGCCGAGAAACACAGATACGCAGTATTTT. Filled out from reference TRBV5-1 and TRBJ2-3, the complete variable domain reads KAGVTQTPRYLIKTRGQQVTLSCSPISGHRSVSWYQQTPGQGLQFLFEYFSETQRNKGNFPGRFSGRQFSNSRSEMNVSTLELGDSALYLCASSLEGPRNTDTQYFGPGTRLTVL.

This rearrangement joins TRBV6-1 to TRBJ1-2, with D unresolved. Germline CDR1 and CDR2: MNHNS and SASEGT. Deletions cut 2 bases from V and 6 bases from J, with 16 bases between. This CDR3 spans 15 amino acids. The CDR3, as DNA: TGTGCCAGCAGTGAAATGATAGGTCGGGTGAATGGCTACACCTTC. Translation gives CASSEMIGRVNGYTF.

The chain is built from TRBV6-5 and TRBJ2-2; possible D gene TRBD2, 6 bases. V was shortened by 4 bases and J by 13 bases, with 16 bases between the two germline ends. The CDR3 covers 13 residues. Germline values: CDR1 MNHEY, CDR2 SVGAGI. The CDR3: CASSSTPGTRLFF. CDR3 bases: TGTGCCAGCAGTTCAACACCCGGGACTCGGCTGTTTTTT.